These T cell receptor beta chains were read from a single sample in a study of read filtering for tumor transcriptome and immune sequencing. MiXCR, run by TCRdb on the reads, gives a single entry per CDR3 protein. The sample records 40,000 to 50,000 distinct CDR3 sequences, around an eighth being singletons. Sequenced input: a population of CD138-negative cells sorted from bone marrow. Receptors were obtained from a donor aged 40 or older with multiple myeloma. CDR3s include the opening cysteine and the closing phenylalanine or tryptophan. A D gene is named only where the DNA matches it firmly. The size of a clone is reported for some rows only, either as once, few or many, or as a class for expanded clones.

size	V	J	D	DNA	CDR3
many	TRBV7-2	TRBJ2-1	-	TGTGCCAGCAGCTTATTCCTTGGTATGGTACTGATCACAGCTACCTACAATGAGCAGTTCTTC	CASSLFLGMVLITATYNEQFF
many	TRBV21-1	TRBJ1-4	-	TGTGCCAGCAGCAAAATCGGGATACGCTTTAACCAAGGAAAACTGTTTTTT	CASSKIGIRFNQGKLFF
many	TRBV10-3	TRBJ1-1	-	TGTGCCATCAGTGGGTGGACTGAAGCTTTCTTT	CAISGWTEAFF
many	TRBV29-1	TRBJ1-1	TRBD1	TGCAGCGCACTGGGACAGGCGATGAACACTGAAGCTTTCTTT	CSALGQAMNTEAFF
-	TRBV7-9	TRBJ2-3	-	TGTGCCAGCAGCCCCCTTCTTTCAGGGAGAGACACAGATACGCAGTATTTT	CASSPLLSGRDTDTQYF
many	TRBV12-3/TRBV12-4	TRBJ1-5	TRBD1	TGTGCCAGCAGAAGACAGGGGGGGAATCAGCCCCAGCATTTT	CASRRQGGNQPQHF
many	TRBV6-6	TRBJ2-1	TRBD2	TGTGCCAGCACGCCCGGGACTAGCGGGAGTCGGGGGAATGAGCAGTTCTTC	CASTPGTSGSRGNEQFF
many	TRBV7-2	TRBJ1-2	TRBD1	TGTGCCAGCAGCTTAAACCGGGACAGGGGTCTGACCCCAACTTTC	CASSLNRDRGLTPTF
-	TRBV25-1	TRBJ2-5	-	TGTGCCAGCAGTGATATACAGGCAGTGGTAGAGACCCAGTACTTC	CASSDIQAVVETQYF
many	TRBV11-2	TRBJ2-1	TRBD2	TGTGCCAGCAGCTTAGTGACTAGCGGGAGGGCTCCTGAGCAGTTCTTC	CASSLVTSGRAPEQFF
many	TRBV7-9	TRBJ2-2	-	TGTGCCAGCAGCTTAGTAATTGCGAACACCGGGGAGCTGTTTTTT	CASSLVIANTGELFF
few	TRBV20-1	TRBJ2-4	-	TGCAGTGCTAGGGTTCCAGCCAAAAACATTCAGTACTTC	CSARVPAKNIQYF
many	TRBV30	TRBJ2-1	TRBD2	TGTGCCTGGAGTGAGGGACTAGCGGGAGGCAATGAGCAGTTCTTC	CAWSEGLAGGNEQFF
many	TRBV5-6	TRBJ1-1	-	TGTGCCAGCGGTAAAGGGCATGATGAAGCTTTCTTT	CASGKGHDEAFF
many	TRBV6-4	TRBJ2-1	TRBD2	TGTGCCAGCAGTGACTCATCAGCGGGACACAATGAGCAGTTCTTC	CASSDSSAGHNEQFF
many	TRBV28	TRBJ2-7	-	TGTGCCAGCAGTTTAGATTTAAGGGCAAGCTCCTACGAGCAGTACTTC	CASSLDLRASSYEQYF